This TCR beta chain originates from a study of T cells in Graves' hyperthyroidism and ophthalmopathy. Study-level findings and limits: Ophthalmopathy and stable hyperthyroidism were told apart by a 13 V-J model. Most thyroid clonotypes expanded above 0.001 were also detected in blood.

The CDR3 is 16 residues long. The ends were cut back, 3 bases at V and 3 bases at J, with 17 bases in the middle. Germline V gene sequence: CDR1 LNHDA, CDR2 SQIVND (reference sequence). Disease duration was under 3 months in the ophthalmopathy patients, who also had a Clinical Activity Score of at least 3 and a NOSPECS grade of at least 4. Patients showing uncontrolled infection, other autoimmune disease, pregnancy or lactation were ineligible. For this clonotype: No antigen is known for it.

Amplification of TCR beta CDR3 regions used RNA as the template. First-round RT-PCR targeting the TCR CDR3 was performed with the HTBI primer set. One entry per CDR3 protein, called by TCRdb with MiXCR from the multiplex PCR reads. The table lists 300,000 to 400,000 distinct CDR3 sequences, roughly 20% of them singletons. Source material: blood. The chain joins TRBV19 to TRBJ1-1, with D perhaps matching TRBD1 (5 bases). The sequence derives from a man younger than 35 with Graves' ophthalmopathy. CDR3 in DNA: TGTGCCAGTAGTATTGTGAGTTTGGGGGGGGACACTGAAGCTTTCTTT. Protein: CASSIVSLGGDTEAFF.